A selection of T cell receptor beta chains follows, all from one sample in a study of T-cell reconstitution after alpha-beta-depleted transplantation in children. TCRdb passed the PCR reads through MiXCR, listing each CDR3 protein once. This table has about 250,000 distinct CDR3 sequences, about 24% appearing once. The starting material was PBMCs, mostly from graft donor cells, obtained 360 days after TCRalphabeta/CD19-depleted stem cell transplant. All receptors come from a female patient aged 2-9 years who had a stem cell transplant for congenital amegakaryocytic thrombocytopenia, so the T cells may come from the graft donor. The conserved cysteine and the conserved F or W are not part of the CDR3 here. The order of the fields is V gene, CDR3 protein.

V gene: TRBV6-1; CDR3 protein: ASSEPGTGGQPEH
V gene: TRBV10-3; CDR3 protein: AISESRDRHNSPLH
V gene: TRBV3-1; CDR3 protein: ASSQVRNTEAF
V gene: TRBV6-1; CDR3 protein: ASSANRGRFPWAYNEQF
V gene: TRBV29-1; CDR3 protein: SVEGDAGVLGEQF
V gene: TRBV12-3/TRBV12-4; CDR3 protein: ASSPRLANYEQY
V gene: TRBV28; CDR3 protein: ASSQSGVAYNEQF
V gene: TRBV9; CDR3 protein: ASSLSGARGYEQY
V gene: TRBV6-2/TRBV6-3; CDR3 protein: ASRDDRVVETQY
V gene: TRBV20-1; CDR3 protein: SARSQGRTHEQF
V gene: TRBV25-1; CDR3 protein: ASSPRERTGELF
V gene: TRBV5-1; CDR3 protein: ASSLGGLEAADTQY
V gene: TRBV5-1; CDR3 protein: ASSLDRVGNTIY
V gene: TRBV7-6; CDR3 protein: ASSQTGTSISTYNEQF
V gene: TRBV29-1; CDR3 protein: SVEVGGINYGYT
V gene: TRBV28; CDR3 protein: ASSSFRTGRTQY
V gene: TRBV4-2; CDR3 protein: ASSHQGRDEKLF
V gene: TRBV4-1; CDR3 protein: ASSQDRGGGYGYT
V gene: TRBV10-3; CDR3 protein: AISESGRAEAF
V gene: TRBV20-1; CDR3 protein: SARALEYMTDTQY
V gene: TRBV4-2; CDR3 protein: ASSGTEGEPGNTIY
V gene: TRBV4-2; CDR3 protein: ASSLYRLLPDRLEETQY
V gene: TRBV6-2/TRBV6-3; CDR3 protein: ASSWASGSYEQY
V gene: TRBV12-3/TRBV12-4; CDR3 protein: ASSPAASPRVPEAF
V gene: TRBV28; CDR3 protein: ASSTPTHQTGNQETQY
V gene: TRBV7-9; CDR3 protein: ASSQPGAEKNIQY
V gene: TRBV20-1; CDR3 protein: SARDPTEAF
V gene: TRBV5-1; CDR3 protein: ASSLTGGWGYEQY
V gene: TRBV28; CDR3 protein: ASSLVKRADTQY
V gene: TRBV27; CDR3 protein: ASSGGLAGDVGFEQY
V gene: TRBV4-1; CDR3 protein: ASSQFLVEQY
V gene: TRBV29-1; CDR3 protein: SVEVLGAISTDTQY
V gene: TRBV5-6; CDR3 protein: ASSLWGPSEQF
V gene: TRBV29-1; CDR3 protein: SVEAGPRGGQF
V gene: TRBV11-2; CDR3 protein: ASSSLGAGEGRSEQF
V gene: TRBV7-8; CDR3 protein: ASRETTGGQPQH
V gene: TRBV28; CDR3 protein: ASSPPTHTGELF
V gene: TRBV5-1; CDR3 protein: ASSRVSRGTGELF
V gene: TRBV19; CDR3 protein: ASSRISINTGELF
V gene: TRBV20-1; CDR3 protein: SAIKQGYNEQF
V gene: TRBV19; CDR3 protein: ASSTLGLSDEQY
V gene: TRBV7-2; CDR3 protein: ASRTSGGAGETQY
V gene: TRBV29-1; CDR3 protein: SVEVPNRGATYEQY
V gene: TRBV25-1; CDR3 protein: ASSETGTGYNSPLH
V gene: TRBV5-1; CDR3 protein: ASSEGLAGTLYEQY
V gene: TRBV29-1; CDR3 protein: SVRYRASSGANVLT
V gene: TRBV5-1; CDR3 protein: ASSLAGTEGDTQY
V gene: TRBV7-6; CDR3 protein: ASSLQGSAGNTIY